This T cell receptor (beta chain) was found in a study of blood T cell repertoires in COVID-19 (dated by TCRdb to the early 2020s). Describing the broader study: Samples from collaborators originated in the United States, Italy and Spain and spanned both the acute and convalescent phases of COVID-19. Where available, HLA class I and class II types were taken from metadata supplied by the sample provider and were not determined by assay-based typing. A freely available public database, intended as a resource for researchers studying the immune response to SARS-CoV-2, is where the repertoires were released. The material from the prospective study consisted of cDNA or gDNA derived from T cells, B-cell-depleted T cells, or PBMCs. Deeply sampled blood TCRbeta repertoires from subjects exposed to, actively infected with, or recovered from COVID-19 were included in the dataset. The samples were drawn from two sources: the first 160 participants of the ongoing ImmuneRACE study, and over 950 subjects contributed by 6 global collaborators. Sample metadata almost always included a de-identified subject ID, COVID-19 status, age in years and sex.

On this clone itself: Its antigen specificity is not known. Base qualities were left out, and no much larger clone turns up one base away.

Results the study describes overall, beyond this receptor: How much clinical and demographic metadata was included differed by source and by participant, and the metadata was provided uncurated.

TCRbeta CDR3 regions were amplified from genomic DNA using the immunoSEQ Assay, a bias-controlled multiplex PCR. Processing in the source paper ran as follows. Nucleated cell counts per sample were estimated from amplification of reference gene primers within the assay. Sequence reads were collapsed and filtered to measure the absolute abundance of every unique TCRbeta CDR3 rearrangement. For each sample, productive Simpson clonality was calculated as the square root of Simpson's diversity index over productive rearrangements. The table comes from immuneACCESS by way of TCRdb, which keeps in-frame sequences with V and J called. Part of the clones is missing from these tables; in studies checked, under half for an unresolved V gene and the rest for unknown reasons. V and J calls plus clone size are reproduced from that table; the DNA served to infer D and trimming. The sample has around 200,000 clones on record, 89% of them singletons. The top ten hold under 2.5% of the sample.

Participants in the prospective study were enrolled through a virtual design, were aged about 18 to 90 years, and lived in fewer than 30 United States geographic areas. Cohort assignment in the prospective study relied on participant-reported clinical history from a screening survey and a study questionnaire. In the prospective study, whole blood, serum and a nasopharyngeal or oropharyngeal swab were collected from each participant by mobile phlebotomists. Additional blood draws and questionnaires over an approximately 2-month period could optionally be provided by prospective study participants. Before DNA extraction, blood samples from the prospective study were shipped at room temperature or frozen. According to the germline V gene, CDR1 reads KGHSH and CDR2 reads LQKENI. The CDR3 spans 15 residues, from the cysteine through the phenylalanine. The only DNA kept is the CDR3, 45 bases in frame from the first base. V loses 3 bases, J loses 0 bases, and the germline ends lie 6 bases apart.

Specimen: PBMCs or T cells enriched from blood (not recorded which). The sequence derives from a middle-aged woman with acute COVID-19. Recombination joined TRBV18 with TRBJ1-6; matching of 5 bases hints at TRBD1 as the D gene. The CDR3 region: CASSPQGSYNSPLHF. The nucleotide sequence is TGTGCCAGCTCACCTCAGGGCTCCTATAATTCACCCCTCCACTTT.